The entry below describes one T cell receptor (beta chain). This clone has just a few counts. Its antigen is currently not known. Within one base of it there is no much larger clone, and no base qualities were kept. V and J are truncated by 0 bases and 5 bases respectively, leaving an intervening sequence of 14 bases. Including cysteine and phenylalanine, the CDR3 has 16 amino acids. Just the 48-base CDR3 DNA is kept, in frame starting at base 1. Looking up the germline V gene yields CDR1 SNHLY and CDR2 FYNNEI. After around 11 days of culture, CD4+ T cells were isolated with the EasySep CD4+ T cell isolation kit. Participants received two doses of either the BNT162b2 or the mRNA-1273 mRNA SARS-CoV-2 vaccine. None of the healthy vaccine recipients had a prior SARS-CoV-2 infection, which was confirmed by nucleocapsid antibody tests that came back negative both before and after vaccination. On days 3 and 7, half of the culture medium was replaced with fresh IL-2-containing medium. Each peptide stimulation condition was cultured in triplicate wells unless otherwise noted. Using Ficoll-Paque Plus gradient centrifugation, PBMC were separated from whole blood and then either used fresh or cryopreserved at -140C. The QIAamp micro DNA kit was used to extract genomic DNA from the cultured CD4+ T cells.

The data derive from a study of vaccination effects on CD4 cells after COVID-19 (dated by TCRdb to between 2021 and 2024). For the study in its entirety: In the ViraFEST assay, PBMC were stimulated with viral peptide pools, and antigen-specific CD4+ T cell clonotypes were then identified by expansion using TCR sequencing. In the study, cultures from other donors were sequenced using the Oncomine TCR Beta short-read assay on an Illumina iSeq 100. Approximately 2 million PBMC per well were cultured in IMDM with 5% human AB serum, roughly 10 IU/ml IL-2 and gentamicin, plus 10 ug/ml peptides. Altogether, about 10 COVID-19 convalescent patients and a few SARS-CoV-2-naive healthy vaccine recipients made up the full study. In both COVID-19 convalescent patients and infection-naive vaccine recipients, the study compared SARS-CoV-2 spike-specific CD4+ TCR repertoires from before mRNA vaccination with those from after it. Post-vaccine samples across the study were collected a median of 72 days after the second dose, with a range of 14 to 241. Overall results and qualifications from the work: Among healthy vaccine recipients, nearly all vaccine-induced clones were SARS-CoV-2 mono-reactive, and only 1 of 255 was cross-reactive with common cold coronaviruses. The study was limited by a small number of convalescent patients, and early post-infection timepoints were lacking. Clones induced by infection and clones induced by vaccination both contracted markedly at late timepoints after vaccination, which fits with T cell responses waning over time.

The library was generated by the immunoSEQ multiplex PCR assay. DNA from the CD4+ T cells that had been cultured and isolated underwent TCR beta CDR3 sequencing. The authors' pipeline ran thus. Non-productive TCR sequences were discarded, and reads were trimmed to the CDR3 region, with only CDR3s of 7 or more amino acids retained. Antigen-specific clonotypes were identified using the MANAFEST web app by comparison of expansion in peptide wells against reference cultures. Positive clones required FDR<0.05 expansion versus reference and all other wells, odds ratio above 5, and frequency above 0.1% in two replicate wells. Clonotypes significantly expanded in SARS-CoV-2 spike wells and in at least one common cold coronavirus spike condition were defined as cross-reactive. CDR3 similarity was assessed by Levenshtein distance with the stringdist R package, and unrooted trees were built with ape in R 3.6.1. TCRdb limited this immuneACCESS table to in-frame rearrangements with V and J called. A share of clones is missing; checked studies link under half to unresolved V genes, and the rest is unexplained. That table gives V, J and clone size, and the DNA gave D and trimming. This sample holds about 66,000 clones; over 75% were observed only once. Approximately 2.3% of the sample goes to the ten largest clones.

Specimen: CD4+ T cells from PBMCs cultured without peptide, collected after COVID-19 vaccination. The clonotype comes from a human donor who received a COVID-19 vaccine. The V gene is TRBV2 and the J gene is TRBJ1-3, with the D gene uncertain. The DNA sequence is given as TGTGCCAGCAGTGAAGCGCTTCAAGCCGGGCGAAACACCATATATTTT. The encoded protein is CASSEALQAGRNTIYF.